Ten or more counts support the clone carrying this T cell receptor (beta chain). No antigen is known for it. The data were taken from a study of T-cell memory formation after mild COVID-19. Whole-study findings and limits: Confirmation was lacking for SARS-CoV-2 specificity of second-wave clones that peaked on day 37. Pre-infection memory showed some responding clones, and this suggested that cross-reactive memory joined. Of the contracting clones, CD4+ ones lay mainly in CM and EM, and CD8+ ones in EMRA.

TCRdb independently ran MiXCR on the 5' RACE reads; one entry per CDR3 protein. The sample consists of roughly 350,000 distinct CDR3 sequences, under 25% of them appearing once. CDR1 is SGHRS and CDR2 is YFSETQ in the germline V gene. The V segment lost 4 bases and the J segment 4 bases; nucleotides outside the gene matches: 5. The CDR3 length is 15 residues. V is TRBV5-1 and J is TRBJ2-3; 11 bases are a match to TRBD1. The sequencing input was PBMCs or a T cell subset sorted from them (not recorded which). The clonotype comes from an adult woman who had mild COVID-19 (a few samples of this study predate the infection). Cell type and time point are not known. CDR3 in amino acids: CASSPGTGGPDTQYF. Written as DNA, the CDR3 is TGCGCCAGCAGCCCCGGGACAGGGGGGCCAGATACGCAGTATTTT.